A single sample gave rise to the 16 T cell receptor beta chains below, sequenced in a study of human T cells and chemical hapten exposure. Time point given: pre-sensitization, week 0. The treatment here: therapeutic diphenylcyclopropenone sensitization with weekly scalp DPC. TCRdb itself ran the RACE reads through MiXCR, one entry per CDR3 protein. The table has about 380,000 distinct CDR3 sequences, 4% to 6% seen once. The sample in question was whole blood, obtained in connection with sensitization to the hapten diphenylcyclopropenone (DPC). These receptors all come from a woman between 50 and 59 years old with alopecia areata. Some clones in this sample may be carry-over from other donors' samples.

At least ten counts were recorded for this clonotype. The genes are TRBV20-1 and TRBJ2-3; TRBD2 matches 7 bases. J gave up 3 bases and V 5 bases, and 11 bases lay outside the gene matches. Germline V lookup: CDR1 DFQATT, CDR2 SNEGSKA (reference sequence). CDR3 length: 15 amino acids. The CDR3 reads CSARSGLDGTDTQYF. CDR3 nucleotide sequence: TGCAGTGCTCGTAGTGGACTAGATGGGACAGATACGCAGTATTTT.

Only a few counts were recorded for this clonotype. This chain links TRBV4-1 with TRBJ2-1; D possibly corresponds to TRBD2 (6 bases). The CDR3 consists of 15 residues. The germline CDR1 and CDR2 sequences are MGHRA and YSYEKL. Deletions cut 0 bases from V and 6 bases from J, with 12 bases between. The CDR3 DNA reads TGCGCCAGCAGCCAAGAGTTGTACGGGGGCAATGAGCAGTTCTTC. Amino acids: CASSQELYGGNEQFF.

This clonotype was seen ten or more times. The V gene is TRBV12-3 or TRBV12-4, the J gene TRBJ2-1, with D hard to call. The CDR3 runs to 12 residues. The V gene lost 5 bases and the J gene lost 12 bases, with 14 bases spanning the gap. CDR3 nucleotides: TGTGCCAGCAGTCTCAGATTGGTTGGGCAGTTCTTC. It translates to CASSLRLVGQFF.

This clonotype came up many times. This chain connects TRBV5-6 to TRBJ2-1; 9 nucleotides align to TRBD1. This CDR3 contains 15 residues. Germline trimming cut 3 bases from V and 6 bases from J; bases unmatched to any gene: 7. Germline CDR1 reads SGHDT; CDR2 reads YYEEEE. The DNA for the CDR3 is TGTGCCAGCAGCTATCGGGACAGGGCGGGCAATGAGCAGTTCTTC. Translation: CASSYRDRAGNEQFF.

The chain links TRBV7-2 to TRBJ2-1; 7 positions agree with TRBD2. In germline, CDR1 is SGHTA, CDR2 FQGNSA. The CDR3 totals 14 residues. The V segment lost 5 bases and the J segment 6 bases; nucleotides outside the gene matches: 7. The CDR3 reads CASSDPGLPNEQFF. The CDR3 DNA reads as TGTGCCAGCAGCGACCCGGGACTACCCAATGAGCAGTTCTTC.

The gene calls are TRBV21-1 and TRBJ1-5. TRBV21-1 is a documented pseudogene. The CDR3 contains 17 residues. The CDR3 sequence is CASTLPGGASSNQPQHF. In nucleotides, the CDR3 is TGTGCCAGCACCCTCCCCGGGGGGGCCTCTAGCAATCAGCCCCAGCATTTT.

This clonotype was counted many times. Here the CDR3 reads CSVERQGMRWTQYF. CDR3 nucleotides: TGCAGCGTTGAAAGGCAGGGGATGCGCTGGACCCAGTACTTC. The chain employs TRBV29-1 and TRBJ2-5; a weak D match, TRBD1 (6 bases). There are 14 residues in the CDR3. The V end lost 2 bases, the J end lost 7 bases, and 17 bases lay between the germline ends. The germline V gene encodes CDR1 SQVTM and CDR2 ANQGSEA.

This clonotype has more than one count but fewer than ten. CDR3 DNA sequence: TGTGCCAGCAGTTCCGCACTGAGTTGGGAGACCCAGTACTTC. The encoded protein is CASSSALSWETQYF. This chain uses TRBV6-5 with TRBJ2-5; D not resolved. CDR1 is MNHEY and CDR2 is SVGAGI in the germline V gene. The CDR3 consists of 14 residues. With 4 bases removed from V and 5 bases from J, the gap between germline ends came to 14 bases.

The table lists this clonotype with many counts. The genes are TRBV4-2 and TRBJ1-5, with TRBD1 identical over 9 bases. The CDR3 length is 17 residues. The germline CDR1 and CDR2 sequences are LGHNA and YNFKEQ. Trimming took 1 base from V and 2 from J; bases not matched to a gene: 6. DNA of the CDR3: TGTGCCAGCAGCCAAGTACGAGGGGACAGGGGCAATCAGCCCCAGCATTTT. Residues: CASSQVRGDRGNQPQHF.

The J gene is TRBJ2-3, the V gene TRBV7-6; 8 positions match TRBD2. The germline gives CDR1 SGHVS, CDR2 FNYEAQ. V lost 0 bases to trimming and J lost 5 bases; unmatched junction nucleotides: 13. The CDR3 runs 18 residues. CDR3 protein: CASSLARTSGLGKDTQYF. As DNA, the CDR3 is TGTGCCAGCAGCTTAGCGAGAACTAGCGGTCTGGGTAAAGATACGCAGTATTTT.

The chain carries TRBV5-1 and TRBJ1-6; D uncertain. The CDR3 is 13 residues long. V was pared by 0 bases and J by 8 bases, with 6 bases between. Per germline, CDR1 SGHRS and CDR2 YFSETQ. DNA for the CDR3: TGCGCCAGCAGCTTGGACAGCTATTCACCCCTCCACTTT. Translating gives CASSLDSYSPLHF.

The table lists this clonotype with a few counts. The chain has TRBV29-1 and TRBJ1-4; D call uncertain. Between the trimmed V and J ends, which lost 6 bases and 4 bases, there was a span of 9 bases. Germline loops: CDR1 SQVTM, CDR2 ANQGSEA. The CDR3 runs to 12 residues. The CDR3 loop reads CSVVTFNEKLFF. CDR3 in DNA: TGCAGCGTCGTCACCTTTAATGAAAAACTGTTTTTT.

V gene TRBV20-1 combines with J gene TRBJ2-3; D remains ambiguous. With 3 bases removed from V and 5 bases from J, the gap between germline ends came to 12 bases. This CDR3 spans 13 amino acids. Per the germline V gene, CDR1 is DFQATT and CDR2 is SNEGSKA (reference sequence). CDR3 amino acids: CSASPPLIDTQYF. The CDR3 region has the DNA TGCAGTGCTAGTCCCCCCTTGATAGATACGCAGTATTTT.

This clonotype was picked up many times. This chain joins TRBV12-3 or TRBV12-4 and TRBJ2-7; D unclear. CDR3 size: 12 residues. The V and J ends lost 3 bases and 4 bases respectively, with 7 bases between them. Here the CDR3 reads CASSLSLYEQYF. As DNA, the CDR3 is TGTGCCAGCAGTTTGTCACTTTACGAGCAGTACTTC.

V and J are TRBV4-3 and TRBJ2-7, with D perhaps TRBD1 (8 bases). The CDR3 is 17 amino acids. Germline lookup yields CDR1 LGHNA and CDR2 YSLEER. Trimming stripped 1 base from V and 4 bases from J, with 20 bases between. CDR3 protein: CASSQAEAGDRGYEQYF. The CDR3 bases are TGCGCCAGCAGCCAAGCCGAGGCGGGAGACAGGGGTTACGAGCAGTACTTC.

The rearrangement joins TRBV27 to TRBJ1-2; D possibly corresponds to TRBD1 (5 bases). Trimming took 6 bases from V and 3 from J, leaving 11 bases between them. There are 13 residues in the CDR3. From germline, CDR1 is MNHEY and CDR2 SMNVEV (reference sequence). The CDR3 is CASSRVPHYGYTF. In nucleotides, the CDR3 is TGTGCCAGCAGCAGGGTCCCCCACTATGGCTACACCTTC.